This passage covers 27 T cell receptor beta chains from one sample sequenced in a study of Tregs in tolerant kidney transplant recipients. Sequencing used immunoSEQ multiplex PCR; TCRdb keeps in-frame clones, though not all of them. The sample contains about 110,000 clones, 90% of which appear only once. The sequenced sample was CD4+ T cells from blood, obtained before the transplant. All receptors derive from a human donor who received a combined kidney and bone marrow transplant.

The V call is TRBV7-9, the J call TRBJ1-1; D might be TRBD1 (5 bases). Germline CDR1 is SEHNR and CDR2 is FQNEAQ (reference sequence). V lost 7 bases, J lost 6 bases, and 15 bases lay in between. The CDR3 has 13 residues. CDR3 region: CASNTRVGPEAFF. In nucleotides, the CDR3 is TGTGCCAGCAACACAAGGGTGGGGCCTGAAGCTTTCTTT. Complete variable domain (other parts from reference TRBV7-9 and TRBJ1-1): DTGVSQNPRHKITKRGQNVTFRCDPISEHNRLYWYRQTLGQGPEFLTYFQNEAQLEKSRLLSDRFSAERPKGSFSTLEIQRTEQGDSAMYLCASNTRVGPEAFFGQGTRLTVV.

V usage is TRBV29-1 and J usage is TRBJ1-4; the D is unclear. The V gene lost 4 bases and the J gene lost 10 bases, with 16 bases spanning the gap. The CDR3 consists of 13 residues. Germline V gene data show CDR1 as SQVTM and CDR2 as ANQGSEA. CDR3 in DNA: TGCAGCGTTGTAACGGGAGTCTGGGGAAAACTGTTTTTT. This gives the protein CSVVTGVWGKLFF.

The V and J genes are TRBV12-5 and TRBJ2-7; D gene uncertain. The V end lost 1 base, the J end lost 4 bases, and 8 bases lay between the germline ends. The CDR3 is 13 amino acids. The germline CDR1 and CDR2 sequences are LGHNT and FRNRAP. The CDR3 sequence: CASGLGLLYEQYF. In nucleotides, the CDR3 is TGTGCTAGTGGTTTGGGGCTTTTATACGAGCAGTACTTC.

The gene calls are TRBV18 and TRBJ2-7; possibly TRBD1 for D (5 bases). The V end was cut by 3 bases, the J end by 6 bases, with 12 bases between. This CDR3 spans 13 amino acids. Germline V gives CDR1 KGHSH, CDR2 LQKENI. The CDR3 DNA reads as TGTGCCAGCTCACCCGTACAGGATGGCGAGCAGTACTTC. Residues: CASSPVQDGEQYF.

The rearrangement links TRBV18 to TRBJ2-1, with 7 nucleotides matching TRBD1. The CDR3 extends over 15 amino acids. V shed 4 bases and J 1 base; nucleotides not matched to a gene: 4. The germline V gene has CDR1 KGHSH and CDR2 LQKENI. CDR3 region: CASSRPTGSYNEQFF. In DNA form, the CDR3 reads TGTGCCAGCTCACGGCCGACAGGGTCCTACAATGAGCAGTTCTTC.

CDR3 DNA sequence: TGTGCCAGCAGTTTATTTCAGGGTACCTACGAGCAGTACTTC. It encodes CASSLFQGTYEQYF. The chain employs TRBV28 and TRBJ2-7, with a weak D call TRBD1 (5 bases). The CDR3 extends over 14 amino acids. V lost 1 base and J lost 2, with 9 bases in between. The germline gives CDR1 MDHEN, CDR2 SYDVKM.

The chain carries TRBV14 and TRBJ2-1; D not resolved. CDR1 is SGHDN and CDR2 is FVKESK in the germline V gene. The V gene lost 4 bases and the J gene lost 2 bases, with 12 bases spanning the gap. This CDR3 has 15 amino acids. The DNA of the CDR3 is TGTGCCAGCAGCCCTTCTCAGAACCCCTACAATGAGCAGTTCTTC. As protein: CASSPSQNPYNEQFF. Based on the CDR3 plus reference TRBV14 and TRBJ2-1, the full variable domain is EAGVTQFPSHSVIEKGQTVTLRCDPISGHDNLYWYRRVMGKEIKFLLHFVKESKQDESGMPNNRFLAERTGGTYSTLKVQPAELEDSGVYFCASSPSQNPYNEQFFGPGTRLTVL.

The V and J genes are TRBV5-4 and TRBJ2-2; D is ambiguous. The CDR3 runs to 14 residues. The V gene lost 0 bases and the J gene lost 1 base, with 4 bases spanning the gap. CDR1 is SGHNT and CDR2 is YYREEE in the germline V gene (reference sequence). DNA for the CDR3: TGTGCCAGCAGCTTGGACTGGAACACCGGGGAGCTGTTTTTT. Translating it yields CASSLDWNTGELFF. The variable domain in full, completed from reference TRBV5-4 and TRBJ2-2, reads ETGVTQSPTHLIKTRGQQVTLRCSSQSGHNTVSWYQQALGQGPQFIFQYYREEENGRGNFPPRFSGLQFPNYSSELNVNALELDDSALYLCASSLDWNTGELFFGEGSRLTVL.

The V and J genes are TRBV19 and TRBJ2-1; D is possibly TRBD2 (5 bases). Germline V gene sequence: CDR1 LNHDA, CDR2 SQIVND (reference sequence). V lost 3 bases and J 5 bases, leaving 8 bases between the germline ends. The CDR3 spans 13 residues. The CDR3 region has the DNA TGTGCCAGTAGTATCCAGCGGAACAATGAGCAGTTCTTC. Residues: CASSIQRNNEQFF.

This clone was recorded only once. The rearrangement uses TRBV7-2 and TRBJ1-1; weak D call: TRBD1 (6 bases). Germline V lookup: CDR1 SGHTA, CDR2 FQGNSA. The CDR3 runs to 13 residues. V gave up 4 bases and J gave up 5 bases, with 11 bases separating them. The CDR3 is CASSSQGRTEAFF. The CDR3 nucleotides are TGTGCCAGCAGCTCACAGGGTAGGACTGAAGCTTTCTTT.

The V call is TRBV11-2, the J call TRBJ2-7; D is perhaps TRBD2 (5 bases). Trimming cost V 0 bases and J 6 bases, with 9 bases left between them. From germline, CDR1 is SGHAT and CDR2 FQNNGV. The CDR3 runs to 13 residues. CDR3 residues: CASSLDLASEQYF. The DNA of the CDR3 is TGTGCCAGCAGCTTAGATCTAGCCAGCGAGCAGTACTTC.

This clone occurred once. The chain recombines TRBV10-1 with TRBJ2-3; D is unclear. V was trimmed by 8 bases and J by 3 bases, leaving 12 bases between them. The CDR3 covers 13 residues. CDR1 WNHNN and CDR2 SYGVQD come from the germline V gene (reference sequence). This CDR3 reads CASAADPTDTQYF. The DNA for the CDR3 is TGCGCCAGCGCGGCAGATCCAACAGATACGCAGTATTTT.

This sequence joins TRBV15 and TRBJ1-2; D might be TRBD1 (6 bases). CDR1 is LNHNV, CDR2 YYDKDF, per germline (reference sequence). V lost 0 bases to trimming and J lost 6 bases, with 17 bases between them. The CDR3 extends over 16 amino acids. The CDR3 reads CATSRDRRRGSDGYTF. The CDR3 coding sequence is TGTGCCACCAGCAGAGATAGGCGCAGGGGTTCCGATGGCTACACCTTC.

This chain connects TRBV2 to TRBJ1-1, with D possibly matching TRBD1 (6 bases). The CDR3 spans 14 residues. Trimming shortened V by 7 bases and J by 3 bases, and 15 bases separated the two germline ends. Per the germline V gene, CDR1 is SNHLY and CDR2 is FYNNEI. CDR3 in amino acids: CASTNRGGDTEAFF. CDR3 bases: TGTGCCAGCACTAATCGAGGGGGAGACACTGAAGCTTTCTTT.

The gene calls are TRBV5-1 and TRBJ2-3, with 7 bases fitting TRBD2. The CDR3 length is 15 residues. The germline CDR1 and CDR2 sequences are SGHRS and YFSETQ. V dropped 4 bases and J dropped 6; count of bases not matched to a gene: 11. CDR3 in DNA: TGCGCCAGCAGCGTAGCCGGGACGCGGGGGGATACGCAGTATTTT. It specifies CASSVAGTRGDTQYF.

A few counts support this clone. CDR3 protein: CASSDLGHPNQPQHF. The CDR3 DNA reads TGTGCCAGCAGCGACCTAGGACACCCCAATCAGCCCCAGCATTTT. The genes are TRBV7-2 and TRBJ1-5; D may be TRBD1 (5 bases). With 5 bases removed from V and 3 bases from J, the gap between germline ends came to 14 bases. Germline values: CDR1 SGHTA, CDR2 FQGNSA. The CDR3 has 15 residues.

The chain couples TRBV5-1 to TRBJ2-3; the match to TRBD1 covers 9 bases. The CDR3 totals 16 residues. Trimming at V came to 4 bases and at J to 3 bases, leaving 9 bases not matched to a gene. Per germline, CDR1 SGHRS and CDR2 YFSETQ. CDR3 nucleotides: TGCGCCAGCAGCGCTGGGACAGGGAGGAGGACAGATACGCAGTATTTT. Translated, it gives CASSAGTGRRTDTQYF.

The chain employs TRBV6-5 and TRBJ1-2; possible D gene TRBD1, 5 bases. The V gene lost 2 bases and the J gene lost 2 bases, with 15 bases spanning the gap. Germline lookup yields CDR1 MNHEY and CDR2 SVGAGI. The CDR3 loop spans 16 amino acids. This CDR3 is CASSYRPERGNYGYTF. Written as DNA, the CDR3 is TGTGCCAGCAGTTACCGGCCAGAACGGGGGAACTATGGCTACACCTTC.

The chain is built from TRBV18 and TRBJ2-7; D is perhaps TRBD2 (5 bases). This CDR3 is 16 amino acids long. In germline, CDR1 is KGHSH, CDR2 LQKENI. Trimming left V 3 bases short and J 3 bases short, with 18 bases between. The CDR3 DNA follows: TGTGCCAGCTCACCTGGGGTCGGCGGGCTACTCTACGAGCAGTACTTC. Protein: CASSPGVGGLLYEQYF.

The rearrangement links TRBV18 to TRBJ2-7; D remains unclear. CDR3 size: 11 residues. V was clipped by 8 bases and J by 0 bases, with 5 bases between them. From germline, CDR1 is KGHSH and CDR2 LQKENI. Here the CDR3 DNA reads TGTGCCAGCCGTAGCTCCTACGAGCAGTACTTC. It codes for CASRSSYEQYF.

The genes are TRBV19 and TRBJ2-6, with a possible D match to TRBD1 (6 bases). CDR1 and CDR2 from the germline V gene are LNHDA and SQIVND (reference sequence). V was trimmed by 3 bases and J by 0 bases, leaving 12 bases between them. CDR3 size: 17 residues. This CDR3 reads CASSMGTPLSGANVLTF. The CDR3 nucleotides are TGTGCCAGTAGTATGGGGACACCCCTCTCTGGGGCCAACGTCCTGACTTTC.

In this sample, this clone turned up a few times. The chain employs TRBV10-1 and TRBJ2-2; weak D call: TRBD2 (5 bases). The CDR3 length is 13 residues. V dropped 8 bases and J dropped 8 bases, with 15 bases sitting between them. CDR1 and CDR2 (germline): WNHNN, SYGVQD (reference sequence). In nucleotides, the CDR3 is TGCGCCAGCTCCAAGGACTTCCCGGGGGAGCTGTTTTTT. Residues: CASSKDFPGELFF.

In this sample, this clone turned up once. The chain carries TRBV10-1 and TRBJ2-1; the match to TRBD2 covers 10 bases. The CDR3 extends over 18 amino acids. Germline V gene sequence: CDR1 WNHNN, CDR2 SYGVQD (reference sequence). V lost 8 bases and J lost 5; bases outside the gene matches: 18. For the CDR3, the DNA is TGCGCCAGCGGGAAAAGTAGCGGGGGGTCACGGGGGAACAATGAGCAGTTCTTC. Protein: CASGKSSGGSRGNNEQFF.

The chain links TRBV9 to TRBJ1-1, with a possible D match to TRBD1 (5 bases). Germline V gives CDR1 SGDLS, CDR2 YYNGEE. This CDR3 is 13 amino acids long. V lost 3 bases and J 5 bases, leaving 11 bases between the germline ends. CDR3 sequence reads: CASSADPGTEAFF. The CDR3 bases are TGTGCCAGCAGCGCGGACCCAGGGACTGAAGCTTTCTTT.

The gene calls are TRBV10-3 and TRBJ2-2, with 8 nucleotides matching TRBD2. Trimming at V came to 3 bases and at J to 1 base, leaving 4 bases not matched to a gene. This CDR3 region has 16 residues. Germline CDR1 is ENHRY and CDR2 is SYGVKD. CDR3 residues: CAISEGLAGNTGELFF. In DNA, the CDR3 is TGTGCCATCAGTGAAGGACTAGCCGGGAACACCGGGGAGCTGTTTTTT.

The rearrangement links TRBV4-1 to TRBJ2-3; TRBD2 matches 9 bases. The trim removed 5 bases at V and 6 bases at J, leaving 12 bases unmatched. The CDR3 sequence is 16 residues long. CDR1 and CDR2 (germline): MGHRA, YSYEKL. CDR3 sequence: CASSSLLAGLADTQYF. Written as DNA, the CDR3 is TGCGCCAGCAGCAGCCTGCTAGCGGGGTTGGCGGATACGCAGTATTTT.

This chain uses TRBV28 with TRBJ2-3, with a weak D call TRBD2 (6 bases). Per the germline V gene, CDR1 is MDHEN and CDR2 is SYDVKM. Trimming left V 6 bases short and J 0 bases short, with 10 bases between. The CDR3 loop spans 14 amino acids. Written as DNA, the CDR3 is TGTGCCAGCAGCTTGGGGACTAGCACAGATACGCAGTATTTT. Translation gives CASSLGTSTDTQYF.